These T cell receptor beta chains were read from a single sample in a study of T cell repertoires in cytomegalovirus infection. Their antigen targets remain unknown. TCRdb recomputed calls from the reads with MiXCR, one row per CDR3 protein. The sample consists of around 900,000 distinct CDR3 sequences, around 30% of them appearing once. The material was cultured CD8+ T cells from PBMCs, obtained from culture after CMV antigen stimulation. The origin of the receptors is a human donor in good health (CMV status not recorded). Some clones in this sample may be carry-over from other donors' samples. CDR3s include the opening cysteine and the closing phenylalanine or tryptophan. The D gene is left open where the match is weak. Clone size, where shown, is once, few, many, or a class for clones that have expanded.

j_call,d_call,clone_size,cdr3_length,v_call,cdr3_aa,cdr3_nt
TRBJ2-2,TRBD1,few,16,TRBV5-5,CASSTTGGVNTGELFF,TGTGCCAGCAGCACTACAGGGGGAGTGAACACCGGGGAGCTGTTTTTT
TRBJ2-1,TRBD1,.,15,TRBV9,CASSVGTGVYNEQFF,TGTGCCAGCAGCGTAGGGACAGGGGTATACAATGAGCAGTTCTTC
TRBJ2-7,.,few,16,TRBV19,CASSIRPGTLWYEQYF,TGTGCCAGTAGTATCCGACCCGGGACGCTCTGGTACGAGCAGTACTTC
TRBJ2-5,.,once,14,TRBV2,CASRATGGEETQYF,TGTGCCAGCAGGGCTACAGGGGGGGAAGAGACCCAGTACTTC
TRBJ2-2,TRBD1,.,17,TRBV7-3,CASSLIHGTGATGELFF,TGTGCCAGCAGCTTAATTCACGGGACAGGGGCCACCGGGGAGCTGTTTTTT
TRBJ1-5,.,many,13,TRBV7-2,CASSFGVWQPQHF,TGTGCCAGCAGCTTTGGGGTATGGCAGCCCCAGCATTTT
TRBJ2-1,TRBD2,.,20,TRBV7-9,CASSGRLGTSGGVFYNEQFF,TGTGCCAGCAGCGGCCGTTTGGGGACTAGCGGGGGGGTGTTCTACAATGAGCAGTTCTTC
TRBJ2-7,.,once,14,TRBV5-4,CASSSGTAAGEQYF,TGTGCCAGCAGCTCCGGGACGGCCGCGGGGGAGCAGTACTTC
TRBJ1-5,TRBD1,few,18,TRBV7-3,CASILTGTGRLSNQPQHF,TGTGCCAGCATCCTCACCGGGACAGGGAGGTTAAGCAATCAGCCCCAGCATTTT
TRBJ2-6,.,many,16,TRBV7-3,CASSLGTSSGANVLTF,TGTGCCAGCAGCTTAGGGACGTCCTCTGGGGCCAACGTCCTGACTTTC
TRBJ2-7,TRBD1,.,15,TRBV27,CASSTPGQGSYGQYF,TGTGCCAGCAGTACACCGGGACAGGGATCCTACGGGCAGTACTTC
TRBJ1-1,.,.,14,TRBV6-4,CASSDGIGDTEAFF,TGTGCCAGCAGTGACGGGATTGGGGACACTGAAGCTTTCTTT
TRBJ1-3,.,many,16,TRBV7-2,CASSFPGGGSGNTIYF,TGTGCCAGCAGCTTTCCTGGAGGGGGCTCTGGAAACACCATATATTTT
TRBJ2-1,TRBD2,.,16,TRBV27,CASSLLAESSYNEQFF,TGTGCCAGCAGTTTACTAGCGGAGAGCTCCTACAATGAGCAGTTCTTC
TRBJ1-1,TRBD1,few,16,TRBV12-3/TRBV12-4,CASSSTLTGLNTEAFF,TGTGCCAGCAGTTCAACCTTGACAGGGCTGAACACTGAAGCTTTCTTT
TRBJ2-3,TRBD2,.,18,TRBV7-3,CASSLYLAGGLSTDTQYF,TGTGCCAGCAGCTTATACCTAGCGGGGGGGCTGAGCACAGATACGCAGTATTTT
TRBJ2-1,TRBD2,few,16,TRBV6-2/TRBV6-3,CASSRYSGGTYNEQFF,TGTGCCAGCAGCCGATATAGCGGGGGAACCTACAATGAGCAGTTCTTC
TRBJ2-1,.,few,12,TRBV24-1,CATSDWVNEQFF,TGTGCCACCAGTGATTGGGTGAATGAGCAGTTCTTC
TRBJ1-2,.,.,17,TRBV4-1,CASSQDRGGGDRYGYTF,TGCGCCAGCAGCCAAGATAGGGGAGGTGGGGACCGCTATGGCTACACCTTC
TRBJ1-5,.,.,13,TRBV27,CASSEQGLQPQHF,TGTGCCAGCAGTGAACAGGGCCTTCAGCCCCAGCATTTT
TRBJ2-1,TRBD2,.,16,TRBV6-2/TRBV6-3,CASSYPAVAGGQEQFF,TGTGCCAGCAGTTACCCCGCCGTAGCGGGGGGGCAGGAGCAGTTCTTC
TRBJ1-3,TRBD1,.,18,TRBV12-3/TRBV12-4,CASRPGQAIVYSGNTIYF,TGTGCCAGCAGGCCGGGACAGGCAATCGTGTACTCTGGAAACACCATATATTTT
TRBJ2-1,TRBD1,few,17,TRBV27,CASSLLDRGPDYNEQFF,TGTGCCAGCAGTTTGCTGGACAGGGGGCCTGATTACAATGAGCAGTTCTTC
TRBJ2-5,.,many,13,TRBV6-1,CASLTAGWETQYF,TGTGCCAGCTTGACCGCCGGCTGGGAGACCCAGTACTTC
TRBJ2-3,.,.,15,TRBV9,CASSVVSGTGDTQYF,TGTGCCAGCAGCGTAGTCTCGGGAACGGGGGATACGCAGTATTTT
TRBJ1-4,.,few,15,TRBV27,CASRGYRDANEKLFF,TGTGCCAGCAGAGGTTACAGGGACGCTAATGAAAAACTGTTTTTT
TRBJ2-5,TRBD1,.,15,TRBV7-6,CASRSRDSEWETQYF,TGTGCCAGCAGGTCAAGGGACAGTGAATGGGAGACCCAGTACTTC
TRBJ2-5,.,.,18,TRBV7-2,CASSLEGYFRDKQETQYF,TGTGCCAGCAGCTTAGAGGGTTACTTCCGGGACAAACAAGAGACCCAGTACTTC
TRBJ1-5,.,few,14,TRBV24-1,CATSDFSSNQPQHF,TGTGCCACCAGTGATTTCTCCAGCAATCAGCCCCAGCATTTT
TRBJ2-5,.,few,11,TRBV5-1,CASTFGETQYF,TGCGCCAGCACCTTTGGGGAGACCCAGTACTTC
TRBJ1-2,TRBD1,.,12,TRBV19,CASLTGGNGYTF,TGTGCCAGTTTGACAGGGGGCAATGGCTACACCTTC
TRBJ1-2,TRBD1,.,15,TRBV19,CASSIGTGRDYGYTF,TGTGCCAGTAGTATAGGGACAGGGCGCGACTATGGCTACACCTTC
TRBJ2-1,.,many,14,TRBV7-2,CASILIYENNEQFF,TGTGCCAGCATCCTGATTTATGAAAACAATGAGCAGTTCTTC
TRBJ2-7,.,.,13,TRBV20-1,CSARRKETYEQYF,TGCAGTGCTAGGAGAAAGGAGACCTACGAGCAGTACTTC
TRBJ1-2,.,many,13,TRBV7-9,CASSHPERYGYTF,TGTGCCAGCAGCCACCCGGAACGGTATGGCTACACCTTC
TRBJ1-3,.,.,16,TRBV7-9,CASSSPLDLSGNTIYF,TGTGCCAGCAGCTCTCCCTTGGACCTCTCTGGAAACACCATATATTTT
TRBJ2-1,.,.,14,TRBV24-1,CATSETGQHNKQFF,TGTGCCACCAGTGAAACAGGACAGCACAATAAGCAGTTCTTC